The next 18 T cell receptor beta chains were all read from a single sample in a study of identifying expanded T cells in peripheral blood. Clones were read by immunoSEQ multiplex PCR, and TCRdb kept only the in-frame ones, dropping some. This table has about 83,000 clones, 70% to 90% appearing once. The specimen was blood. These receptors all stem from a person between 18 and 75 years old in good health.

J is TRBJ2-3 and V is TRBV18; 9 bases map to TRBD2. After removal of 1 base from V and 0 bases from J, the junction contained 2 bases not matched to a gene. Germline values: CDR1 KGHSH, CDR2 LQKENI. CDR3 length: 16 amino acids. CDR3 sequence (DNA): TGTGCCAGCTCACCACGAACTAGCGGGAGCACAGATACGCAGTATTTT. Its protein is CASSPRTSGSTDTQYF.

This chain connects TRBV5-1 to TRBJ2-3; 9 bases match TRBD2. CDR1 is SGHRS, CDR2 YFSETQ, per germline. V was clipped by 0 bases and J by 2 bases; unmatched bases: 4. The CDR3 length is 16 residues. CDR3 DNA sequence: TGCGCCAGCAGCTTGGGTCAGCGGGGGGACACAGATACGCAGTATTTT. This codes for CASSLGQRGDTDTQYF.

The chain joins TRBV7-2 to TRBJ2-3, with TRBD1 as a possible D gene (5 bases). The CDR3 has 13 amino acids. CDR1 is SGHTA, CDR2 FQGNSA, per germline. V lost 4 bases to trimming and J lost 3 bases, with 8 bases between them. The CDR3 coding sequence is TGTGCCAGCAGCTGGGGCGTTACAGATACGCAGTATTTT. Translating gives CASSWGVTDTQYF.

The chain uses TRBV28 and TRBJ1-5; 7 bases line up with TRBD1. Germline V gives CDR1 MDHEN, CDR2 SYDVKM. V shed 6 bases, J shed 4 bases, and the junction held 9 bases outside the gene matches. The CDR3 is 15 amino acids. The chain's CDR3 is CASRYWDRKNQPQHF. As DNA, the CDR3 is TGTGCCAGCAGGTACTGGGACAGAAAGAATCAGCCCCAGCATTTT.

The chain links TRBV7-3 to TRBJ2-1; D perhaps matches TRBD2 (6 bases). Looked up from germline, CDR1 is SGHTA and CDR2 is FQGTGA. V gave up 5 bases and J gave up 7 bases, with 18 bases separating them. This CDR3 is built from 15 residues. CDR3 protein: CASSRDSGAGNEQFF. The CDR3 bases are TGTGCCAGCAGCCGCGACTCGGGAGCTGGAAATGAGCAGTTCTTC. Looking up the rest from reference TRBV7-3 and TRBJ2-1 gives the full variable domain: GAGVSQTPSNKVTEKGKYVELRCDPISGHTALYWYRQSLGQGPEFLIYFQGTGAADDSGLPNDRFFAVRPEGSVSTLKIQRTERGDSAVYLCASSRDSGAGNEQFFGPGTRLTVL.

This chain links TRBV19 with TRBJ1-2, with 7 nucleotides matching TRBD1. Germline V gives CDR1 LNHDA, CDR2 SQIVND (reference sequence). This CDR3 has 14 amino acids. V lost 8 bases to trimming and J lost 5 bases; unmatched junction nucleotides: 11. CDR3 DNA: TGTGCCAGTCGGGACAGTCAAGTTTGGTATGGCTACACCTTC. It specifies CASRDSQVWYGYTF.

This clone was seen more than once but under ten times. CDR3 amino acids: CASGTEDYGYTF. The CDR3 DNA reads as TGTGCCAGCGGGACAGAAGACTATGGCTACACCTTC. The chain uses TRBV6-5 and TRBJ1-2; 7 bases fit TRBD1. CDR1 and CDR2 (germline): MNHEY, SVGAGI. Germline trimming cut 8 bases from V and 3 bases from J; bases unmatched to any gene: 3. This CDR3 contains 12 residues.

In this sample, this clone turned up a few times. The V and J genes are TRBV10-2 and TRBJ2-1; 7 bases align to TRBD2. The CDR3 extends over 13 amino acids. Germline V gives CDR1 WSHSY, CDR2 SAAADI. J lost 9 bases, V lost 3 bases, and 5 bases had no gene match. This CDR3 is CASSDPPGGEQFF. CDR3 bases: TGCGCCAGCAGTGATCCCCCGGGGGGTGAGCAGTTCTTC.

The V gene is TRBV4-2, the J gene TRBJ2-7; 9 bases align to TRBD1. The J segment lost 5 bases and the V segment lost 5 bases, leaving 7 bases of the junction unmatched. The CDR3 is made up of 14 amino acids. Germline V CDR1 and CDR2: LGHNA, YNFKEQ. The CDR3 nucleotides are TGTGCCAGCAGCACCCCCGGGACAGGGAACGAGCAGTACTTC. This gives the protein CASSTPGTGNEQYF.

The chain joins TRBV5-8 to TRBJ1-5; D uncertain. The CDR3 has 15 amino acids. V was trimmed by 0 bases and J by 0 bases, leaving 7 bases between them. Germline lookup yields CDR1 SGHTS and CDR2 YDEGEE. The chain's CDR3 is CASSLAEYSNQPQHF. The CDR3 region has the DNA TGTGCCAGCAGCTTGGCCGAATATAGCAATCAGCCCCAGCATTTT.

CDR3 bases: TGTGCCAGCGGGGAGGGCGACCTAGAGACCCAGTACTTC. Translation gives CASGEGDLETQYF. The V gene is TRBV9, the J gene TRBJ2-5, with 7 bases matching TRBD2. CDR3 length: 13 amino acids. V trimming: 7 bases; J trimming: 4 bases; junction bases outside the gene matches: 7. Germline CDR1 and CDR2: SGDLS and YYNGEE.

Regarding this clone: Different DNA sequences within this sample yield the same CDR3. DNA for the CDR3: TGTGCCAGCAGCTCCTCCCGGGAGCAGTACTTC. The encoded protein is CASSSSREQYF. The V and J genes are TRBV11-2 and TRBJ2-7; D remains unclear. CDR1 is SGHAT, CDR2 FQNNGV, per germline. Trimming removed 4 bases at V and 7 bases at J, with 8 bases between. The length of the CDR3 is 11 residues.

The chain joins TRBV11-2 to TRBJ2-1; D remains unclear. The CDR3 loop spans 12 amino acids. Germline CDR1 reads SGHAT; CDR2 reads FQNNGV. Between the trimmed V and J ends, which lost 5 bases and 7 bases, there was a span of 9 bases. CDR3 nucleotide sequence: TGTGCCAGCAGCCGTCTCGGGAATGAGCAGTTCTTC. Amino acids: CASSRLGNEQFF.

V gene TRBV5-4 combines with J gene TRBJ2-3; TRBD1 aligns across 7 bases. After removal of 7 bases from V and 1 base from J, the junction contained 3 bases not matched to a gene. This CDR3 contains 13 residues. In germline, CDR1 is SGHNT, CDR2 YYREEE (reference sequence). CDR3 residues: CASGDRGTDTQYF. In DNA, the CDR3 is TGTGCCAGCGGGGACAGAGGCACAGATACGCAGTATTTT.

The rearrangement uses TRBV7-2 and TRBJ1-3; D gene unclear. This CDR3 spans 14 amino acids. V was pared by 1 base and J by 3 bases, with 7 bases between. Germline V lookup: CDR1 SGHTA, CDR2 FQGNSA. In nucleotides, the CDR3 is TGTGCCAGCAGCTTAGTTCAGAGTGGAAACACCATATATTTT. Residues: CASSLVQSGNTIYF.

The chain couples TRBV7-6 to TRBJ2-7; TRBD2 aligns across 13 bases. The CDR3 has 15 amino acids. CDR1 is SGHVS, CDR2 FNYEAQ, per germline. Unmatched junction bases numbered 5, after V lost 5 bases and J lost 4 bases. The CDR3 reads CASSRGTSGEYEQYF. CDR3 DNA: TGTGCCAGCAGCCGCGGGACTAGCGGGGAGTACGAGCAGTACTTC.

The CDR3 reads CASSGPSSGREFYNEQFF. CDR3 coding DNA: TGTGCCAGCAGTGGCCCGAGTAGCGGGAGGGAATTCTACAATGAGCAGTTCTTC. This sequence joins TRBV6-1 and TRBJ2-1; 11 nucleotides agree with TRBD2. In germline, CDR1 is MNHNS, CDR2 SASEGT. The CDR3 is 18 residues long. V trimming: 4 bases; J trimming: 3 bases; junction bases outside the gene matches: 11.

This clone was counted once. The V and J genes are TRBV6-4 and TRBJ2-1; 7 nucleotides match TRBD2. This CDR3 contains 15 residues. V shed 11 bases, J shed 1 base, and the junction held 11 bases outside the gene matches. Germline CDR1 MRHNA, CDR2 SNTAGT. In DNA, the CDR3 is TGTGCCCCCCGTCCCGGCGGGAGATCCTACAATGAGCAGTTCTTC. Translated: CAPRPGGRSYNEQFF.